The rows below give T cell receptor beta chains drawn from one sample of a study of long-term antiretroviral therapy in people with HIV. Some clones are missing from TCRdb's copy, which holds only in-frame ones; the method was immunoSEQ multiplex PCR. The sample includes about 21,000 clones, 87% seen only once; the top ten take about 8.1%. The sample was unsorted PBMCs, taken 0.2 years before starting antiretroviral therapy. These receptors all come from a man between 18 and 29 years old with HIV. The CDR3 runs from the conserved cysteine through the conserved F or W. A D gene is named only where the DNA matches it firmly. Clone size is not always given. Where it is, it says once, few, many or a class for expanded clones.

CDR3 protein | CDR3 DNA | J gene | clone size | D gene | V gene
CASGLVLGEQFF | TGTGCTAGTGGTTTGGTATTAGGGGAGCAGTTCTTC | TRBJ2-1 | . | . | TRBV12-5
CASSYWRKYF | TGTGCCAGCAGTTACTGGAGGAAGTACTTC | TRBJ2-7 | once | . | TRBV6-5
CASSPQIRDEDPGELFF | TGTGCCAGCAGCCCTCAGATCCGGGACGAGGATCCCGGGGAGCTGTTTTTT | TRBJ2-2 | . | . | TRBV7-2
CASSLTGTSNQPQHF | TGTGCCAGCTCCCTAACCGGGACAAGCAATCAGCCCCAGCATTTT | TRBJ1-5 | . | . | TRBV18
CASSILVAGGSSYNEQFF | TGTGCCAGTAGTATACTGGTAGCGGGGGGTAGCTCCTACAATGAGCAGTTCTTC | TRBJ2-1 | . | TRBD2 | TRBV19
CASSLGQENEKLFF | TGCGCCAGCAGCTTAGGACAGGAGAATGAAAAACTGTTTTTT | TRBJ1-4 | . | TRBD1 | TRBV5-1
CASSSTGGSNEKLFF | TGTGCCAGCAGCTCAACAGGGGGCTCTAATGAAAAACTGTTTTTT | TRBJ1-4 | . | TRBD1 | TRBV7-9
CASKVEASGRLETQYF | TGTGCCAGCAAAGTGGAAGCTAGCGGGAGGCTAGAGACCCAGTACTTC | TRBJ2-5 | . | TRBD2 | TRBV28
CASSRDRVDGYTF | TGTGCCAGCAGTCGAGACAGGGTCGATGGCTACACCTTC | TRBJ1-2 | few | TRBD1 | TRBV6-5
CASSLGGTGEEQYF | TGTGCCAGCAGTTTAGGTGGGACAGGGGAGGAGCAGTACTTC | TRBJ2-7 | . | TRBD1 | TRBV27
CASSFFATGSTF | . | TRBJ1-2 | . | . | TRBV28
CASSSSGADTQYF | TGTGCCAGCAGCAGTTCCGGCGCAGATACGCAGTATTTT | TRBJ2-3 | . | . | TRBV5-6
CASSLFPSGSFASYEQYF | TGTGCCAGCAGCTTATTCCCCTCGGGCAGTTTCGCTTCCTACGAGCAGTACTTC | TRBJ2-7 | . | . | TRBV11-2
CASSPYRDRIYEQYF | TGTGCCAGCTCACCATACCGGGACAGGATATACGAGCAGTACTTC | TRBJ2-7 | few | TRBD1 | TRBV18
CASSQGVAYNEQFF | TGTGCCAGCAGCCAAGGGGTCGCCTACAATGAGCAGTTCTTC | TRBJ2-1 | . | . | TRBV5-6
CSAPGGGEQYF | TGCAGTGCCCCGGGGGGGGGCGAGCAGTACTTC | TRBJ2-7 | . | TRBD2 | TRBV20-1
CATSPGGTDTQYF | TGTGCCACCTCCCCTGGCGGCACAGATACGCAGTATTTT | TRBJ2-3 | . | . | TRBV27
CASSRAFF | TGTGCCAGCAGCCGCGCTTTCTTT | TRBJ1-1 | few | . | TRBV7-9
CASSLELPRTGFYEQYF | TGTGCCAGCAGCTTAGAATTACCTCGGACAGGGTTCTACGAGCAGTACTTC | TRBJ2-7 | . | TRBD1 | TRBV7-9
CASSLGAGRYEQYF | TGTGCCAGCAGCTTAGGGGCGGGCCGCTACGAGCAGTACTTC | TRBJ2-7 | . | . | TRBV7-2
CASSGSRGEQYF | TGTGCCAGCAGCGGGTCGAGAGGCGAGCAGTACTTC | TRBJ2-7 | . | . | TRBV5-6
CASSVERETPNTGELFF | TGTGCCAGCAGCGTAGAAAGGGAGACACCTAACACCGGGGAGCTGTTTTTT | TRBJ2-2 | . | . | TRBV9
CASSADPSSYNEQFF | TGTGCCAGCAGCGCGGACCCGAGCTCCTACAATGAGCAGTTCTTC | TRBJ2-1 | . | . | TRBV5-6
CASSSPPGLAANTGELFF | TGTGCCAGCAGCTCCCCCCCGGGACTAGCGGCGAACACCGGGGAGCTGTTTTTT | TRBJ2-2 | . | TRBD2 | TRBV5-4
CASMLGGLYNEQFF | TGTGCCAGCATGCTGGGGGGACTCTACAATGAGCAGTTCTTC | TRBJ2-1 | once | . | TRBV7-2
CASSDVTSGYYGYTF | TGTGCCAGCAGTGATGTGACATCAGGGTACTATGGCTACACCTTC | TRBJ1-2 | . | . | TRBV25-1
CAITGGSSYEQYF | TGTGCCATCACGGGGGGCAGCTCCTACGAGCAGTACTTC | TRBJ2-7 | few | . | TRBV10-3
CASSPVRGQYEQYF | TGTGCCAGCTCACCAGTAAGGGGTCAATACGAGCAGTACTTC | TRBJ2-7 | . | . | TRBV18
CASSYSAFYNEQFF | TGTGCCAGCAGTTACTCAGCTTTCTACAATGAGCAGTTCTTC | TRBJ2-1 | . | . | TRBV6-5